What follows are 8 T cell receptor beta chains derived from one specimen sequenced in a study of cytomegalovirus exposure and HLA in healthy donors. A multiplex PCR was run with 60 Vbeta primers and 13 Jbeta primers. Generated by immunoSEQ multiplex PCR, the TCRdb table keeps only in-frame clones and is missing some. The profile covers around 150,000 clones, with roughly 80% appearing a single time and approximately 3.1% taken by the ten largest. Sample: PBMCs. These receptors came from a woman aged 40 to 50 in good health and CMV-seronegative.

The gene calls are TRBV27 and TRBJ1-2; TRBD1 is a possible D gene (6 bases). CDR3 size: 14 residues. The germline CDR1 and CDR2 sequences are MNHEY and SMNVEV (reference sequence). V lost 4 bases, J lost 3 bases, and 12 bases lay in between. CDR3 sequence (DNA): TGTGCCAGCAGTTACGACAGGTACGACTATGGCTACACCTTC. Translating it yields CASSYDRYDYGYTF.

The V and J genes are TRBV9 and TRBJ2-3; D is possibly TRBD2 (5 bases). The CDR3 sequence is 15 residues long. Looked up from germline, CDR1 is SGDLS and CDR2 is YYNGEE. V was shortened by 0 bases and J by 0 bases, with 8 bases between the two germline ends. The CDR3 protein is CASSVDGVSTDTQYF. The CDR3 bases are TGTGCCAGCAGCGTAGACGGGGTTAGCACAGATACGCAGTATTTT.

The gene calls are TRBV28 and TRBJ1-3, with a weak D call TRBD1 (5 bases). CDR3 length: 14 amino acids. CDR1 and CDR2 from the germline V gene are MDHEN and SYDVKM. V lost 3 bases, J lost 1 base, and 7 bases lay in between. The CDR3 is CASSLAGSGNTIYF. The CDR3 coding sequence is TGTGCCAGCAGTTTGGCAGGGTCTGGAAACACCATATATTTT.

The rearrangement joins TRBV7-5 to TRBJ2-7; whether TRBD1, the table's D call, matches the DNA was not checked. TRBV7-5 is deemed a pseudogene. The CDR3 runs to 14 residues. The CDR3 nucleotides are TGTGTCAGAAGCTCGAGGGGGCGTTCCTACGAGCAGTACTTC. Translation gives CVRSSRGRSYEQYF.

This rearrangement joins TRBV27 to TRBJ1-1; tentative D call: TRBD1 (6 bases). This CDR3 spans 19 amino acids. The V end lost 5 bases, the J end lost 0 bases, and 25 bases lay between the germline ends. Germline V gene lookup returns CDR1 MNHEY and CDR2 SMNVEV (reference sequence). The DNA for the CDR3 is TGTGCCAGCAGTCTCCACCCGGACCCTACCGGGACACTGAACACTGAAGCTTTCTTT. Translation: CASSLHPDPTGTLNTEAFF.

The chain is built from TRBV10-3 and TRBJ2-7; 9 bases are shared with TRBD1. Germline assignment: CDR1 ENHRY and CDR2 SYGVKD. The J segment lost 2 bases and the V segment lost 4 bases, leaving 6 bases of the junction unmatched. The CDR3 totals 15 residues. CDR3 protein: CAISGGTGPPYEQYF. CDR3 nucleotides: TGTGCCATCAGTGGGGGGACAGGGCCCCCCTACGAGCAGTACTTC.

This chain links TRBV11-2 with TRBJ1-1; no clear D gene. V lost 1 base and J 0 bases, leaving 9 bases between the germline ends. This CDR3 spans 15 amino acids. The germline V gene has CDR1 SGHAT and CDR2 FQNNGV. CDR3 in amino acids: CASSLGHPLNTEAFF. The CDR3 DNA reads TGTGCCAGCAGCTTAGGACACCCACTGAACACTGAAGCTTTCTTT.

V usage is TRBV6-5 and J usage is TRBJ2-7, with a possible D match to TRBD2 (5 bases). This CDR3 contains 12 residues. The ends were cut back, 2 bases at V and 7 bases at J, with 9 bases in the middle. Germline CDR1 and CDR2: MNHEY and SVGAGI. The CDR3 bases are TGTGCCAGCAGTTACAGGCGAGGGGAGCAGTACTTC. It yields the protein CASSYRRGEQYF.